This T cell receptor beta chain originates from a study of blood T cell repertoires in COVID-19. Study as a whole: The origin of the acute and convalescent COVID-19 samples was the United States, Italy and Spain.

Germline CDR1 SGHNT, CDR2 YENEEA. The CDR3 extends over 14 amino acids. Trimming shortened V by 5 bases and J by 4 bases, and 12 bases separated the two germline ends. Under the authors' procedure: Estimated nucleated cell counts came from reference gene primer amplification. Produced via immunoSEQ multiplex PCR; TCRdb's table is partial and in-frame only. The DNA gave D and trimming, while V, J and clone size come from that table. The table lists some 83,000 clones, over 80% of them singletons, with 3.5% in the top ten. The chain employs TRBV11-3 and TRBJ1-3; a weak D match, TRBD1 (5 bases). Sequencing input: peripheral blood. The receptor's source is a man aged 45-65 years with acute or convalescent COVID-19. Written as DNA, the CDR3 is TGTGCCAGCAGCCTTCCAGGGCGCGGAAACACCATATATTTT. Amino acid sequence: CASSLPGRGNTIYF.